Below, one T cell receptor (beta chain) is given with its context. The antigen is not known. These data come from a study of cytomegalovirus exposure and HLA in healthy donors. Study information: Among around 180 million T cells, an earlier analysis found roughly 100 million unique TCR beta sequences. Study-level results: Most TCR sequences were seen very rarely across donors, but some public TCRs occurred in many.

The PCR ran on 60 Vbeta and 13 Jbeta primers. This table comes from immunoSEQ multiplex PCR, and its TCRdb copy is limited to in-frame clones, with some not included. This sample has roughly 180,000 clones, with roughly 78% found just once. Germline lookup yields CDR1 MGHRA and CDR2 YSYEKL. Trimming took off 1 base at V and 4 bases at J, with 7 bases between the two ends. The CDR3 extends over 14 amino acids. The sequenced sample consisted of PBMCs. The TCR was taken from a woman in her 30s in good health and CMV-seronegative. This chain links TRBV4-1 with TRBJ2-2; D is unresolved. Here the CDR3 reads CASSQGPSTGELFF. The CDR3 region has the DNA TGCGCCAGCAGCCAAGGCCCTAGCACCGGGGAGCTGTTTTTT.